One sample yielded the 5 T cell receptor beta chains listed below, sequenced in a study of human T cells and chemical hapten exposure. TCRdb redid the calling of the RACE reads with MiXCR, one entry per CDR3 protein. This sample has about 77,000 distinct CDR3 sequences, with approximately 8.1% found just once. Stated time point: healthy volunteer bleed at 6 weeks. The starting material, unfractionated whole blood, was used for total RNA extraction. Source material: whole blood. These TCRs come from a female donor in good health. Some clones in this sample may be carry-over from other donors' samples.

This clonotype turned up a few times. The V call is TRBV6-1, the J call TRBJ1-5; D uncertain. Germline V gene sequence: CDR1 MNHNS, CDR2 SASEGT. This CDR3 comprises 19 residues. V lost 2 bases and J 7 bases, leaving 27 bases between the germline ends. The DNA of the CDR3 is TGTGCCAGCAGTGAACGGGCGCCTTCAAACCTGGCGGGATCGCAGCCCCAGCATTTT. This translates into CASSERAPSNLAGSQPQHF.

This clonotype was counted many times. This chain connects TRBV20-1 to TRBJ1-5; D is undetermined. This CDR3 has 13 residues. V lost 3 bases, J lost 0 bases, and 6 bases lay in between. Looked up from germline, CDR1 is DFQATT and CDR2 is SNEGSKA (reference sequence). This CDR3 reads CSASRDSNQPQHF. CDR3 in DNA: TGCAGTGCTAGTAGAGATAGCAATCAGCCCCAGCATTTT.

This clonotype has ten or more counts. V and J are TRBV20-1 and TRBJ2-7; 8 bases match TRBD1. V lost 6 bases, J lost 1 base, and 8 bases stayed unmatched. The CDR3 is 14 amino acids. Looked up from germline, CDR1 is DFQATT and CDR2 is SNEGSKA (reference sequence). The CDR3 spells CSAVGGTGSYEQYF. The CDR3 coding sequence is TGCAGTGCCGTAGGGGGGACAGGTTCCTACGAGCAGTACTTC.

This clonotype has more than one count but fewer than ten. The genes are TRBV19 and TRBJ2-5, with D possibly being TRBD2 (5 bases). Trimming took off 9 bases at V and 1 base at J, with 12 bases between the two ends. This CDR3 region has 13 residues. Germline V gene lookup returns CDR1 LNHDA and CDR2 SQIVND (reference sequence). The chain's CDR3 is CASAAGLQETQYF. The CDR3 DNA reads as TGTGCCAGCGCGGCCGGACTCCAAGAGACCCAGTACTTC.

This chain joins TRBV28 and TRBJ2-7, with 10 nucleotides matching TRBD2. The V segment lost 2 bases and the J segment 3 bases; nucleotides outside the gene matches: 7. The CDR3 is made up of 16 amino acids. From germline, CDR1 is MDHEN and CDR2 SYDVKM. The CDR3 bases are TGTGCCAGCAGTTTACCACTAGCGGGGTCCGACTACGAGCAGTACTTC. Protein: CASSLPLAGSDYEQYF.